Included here is one TCR beta chain sequence, with context. This CDR3 is also generated by other DNA sequences in the sample. This table comes from immunoSEQ multiplex PCR, and its TCRdb copy is limited to in-frame clones, with some not included. This sample carries about 200,000 clones, approximately 83% of them seen once, and the ten largest clones take roughly 4.8%. This sample is drawn from a study of blood T cell repertoires in COVID-19. The length of the CDR3 is 14 residues. CDR1 and CDR2 from the germline V gene are SGHRS and YFSETQ. V gave up 0 bases and J gave up 0 bases, with 7 bases separating them.

The TCR originated in a woman aged 50 to 60 who had been exposed to COVID-19. What was sequenced was PBMCs or T cells enriched from blood (not recorded which). The chain has TRBV5-1 and TRBJ2-7; no clear D gene. CDR3 nucleotide sequence: TGCGCCAGCAGCTTGGGCGGTAGCTCCTACGAGCAGTACTTC. It is translated as CASSLGGSSYEQYF.